The entry below gives a single TCR beta chain sequence along with its context. Its binding antigen is unknown. Base qualities are not provided; no much larger clone lies one nucleotide away. The germline V gene encodes CDR1 LNHDA and CDR2 SQIVND (reference sequence). V is cut by 7 bases and J by 5 bases, and the space between the germline ends is 11 bases. Its CDR3 holds 12 amino acids, cysteine through phenylalanine. Only CDR3 DNA is held: 36 bases, read in frame from base 1. The sample is drawn from a study of CD4 T cell repertoires in COVID-19 (dated by TCRdb to the early 2020s). Study-level background: To analyze cross-reactivity, the CFSE-low cells were expanded with IL-2 for about eleven days and then labeled again and restimulated with spike proteins from other coronaviruses. In COVID-19-recovered individuals, the study described naturally processed CD4+ T cell responses to SARS-CoV-2 spike and nucleoprotein and used TCR Vbeta sequencing to evaluate clonal composition. In three recovered individuals, the researchers analyzed the TCR Vbeta repertoire of SARS-CoV-2-reactive T cells at the subset level. Results the study describes overall, beyond this receptor: Several of the most expanded SARS-CoV-2-reactive clonotypes were shared between two or all three memory subsets, suggesting intraclonal diversification. Between 7 and 25% of SARS-CoV-2 clonotypes were also found in SARS-CoV and/or HKU1 spike-stimulated secondary cultures, consistent with cross-reactivity.

Uncultured memory T cell samples were sequenced directly after ex vivo isolation. CD4+ total memory, central memory, effector memory and circulating T follicular helper cells were isolated from peripheral blood mononuclear cells. The protocol used for the library was the immunoSEQ multiplex PCR assay. The paper's data handling went like this. The Chao-Jaccard similarity index and counts of shared clonotypes were used to quantify repertoire overlap between subsets. The source is immuneACCESS, and TCRdb retained only in-frame sequences with V and J called. Part of the clones is not carried over; for the studies checked, unresolved V genes explain less than half of this, and the remainder is unexplained. V and J calls and clone size come straight from that table; D and trimming were deduced from the DNA. This sample lists 20,000 or so clones; around 87% were detected once. Together, the top ten hold around 0.58% of the sample.

Sequences were derived from central memory CD4+ T cells from blood, sampled before the COVID-19 pandemic. What the cell subset or site label conveys for this sample: CD4+ T central memory cells. The clonotype was recovered from a human donor who had COVID-19. The chain was built from TRBV19 and TRBJ1-1; perhaps TRBD1 is the D gene, with 6 bases matching. The base sequence is TGTGCCAGTACAGGGGTTTATACTGAAGCTTTCTTT. It translates as CASTGVYTEAFF. Here the CDR3 is joined to the reference TRBV19 and TRBJ1-1 genes, and the full variable domain is: DGGITQSPKYLFRKEGQNVTLSCEQNLNHDAMYWYRQDPGQGLRLIYYSQIVNDFQKGDIAEGYSVSREKKESFPLTVTSAQKNPTAFYLCASTGVYTEAFFGQGTRLTVV.